The T cell receptor beta chain described here comes from a study of blood T cell repertoires in COVID-19. Germline V lookup: CDR1 SGHAT, CDR2 FQNNGV. The CDR3 is 13 amino acids. V lost 5 bases and J lost 0, with 8 bases in between. Original processing methods: Amplification of reference gene primers provided the estimated nucleated cell counts. The method was immunoSEQ multiplex PCR; TCRdb's version includes in-frame clones alone and lacks a portion of them. V, J and clone size were drawn from that table, and D and trimming were deduced from the DNA. This table holds about 190,000 clones, about four fifths found once.

This receptor was obtained from a woman between 65 and 79 years old with active or convalescent COVID-19. The sample taken for sequencing was peripheral blood. The gene calls are TRBV11-2 and TRBJ2-7, with D hard to call. The CDR3 DNA is TGTGCCAGCAGCCCTCCCTCCTCCTACGAGCAGTACTTC. Translated: CASSPPSSYEQYF.